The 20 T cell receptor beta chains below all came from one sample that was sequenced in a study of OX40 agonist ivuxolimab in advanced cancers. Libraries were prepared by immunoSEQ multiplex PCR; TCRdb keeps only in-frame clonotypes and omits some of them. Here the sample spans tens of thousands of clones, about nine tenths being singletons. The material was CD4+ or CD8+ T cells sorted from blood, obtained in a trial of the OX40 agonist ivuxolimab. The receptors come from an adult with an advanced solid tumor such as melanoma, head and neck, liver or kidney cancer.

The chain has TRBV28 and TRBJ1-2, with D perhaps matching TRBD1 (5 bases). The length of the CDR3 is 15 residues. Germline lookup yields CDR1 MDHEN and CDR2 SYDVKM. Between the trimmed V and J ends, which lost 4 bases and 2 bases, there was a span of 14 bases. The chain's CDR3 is CASSSSLQGNYGYTF. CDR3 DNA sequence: TGTGCCAGCAGTTCCTCCCTCCAGGGCAACTATGGCTACACCTTC.

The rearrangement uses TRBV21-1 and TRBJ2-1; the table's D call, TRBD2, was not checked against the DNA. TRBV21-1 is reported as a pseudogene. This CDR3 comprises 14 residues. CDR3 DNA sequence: TGTGCCAGCAGCATCGACGTCCTCGGGTGTGAGCAGTTCTTC. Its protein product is CASSIDVLGCEQFF.

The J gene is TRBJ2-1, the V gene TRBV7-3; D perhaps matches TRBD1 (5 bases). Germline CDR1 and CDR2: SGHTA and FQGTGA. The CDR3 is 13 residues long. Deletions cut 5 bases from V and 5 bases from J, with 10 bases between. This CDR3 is CASSKDSHNEQFF. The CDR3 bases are TGTGCCAGCAGCAAAGACAGCCACAATGAGCAGTTCTTC.

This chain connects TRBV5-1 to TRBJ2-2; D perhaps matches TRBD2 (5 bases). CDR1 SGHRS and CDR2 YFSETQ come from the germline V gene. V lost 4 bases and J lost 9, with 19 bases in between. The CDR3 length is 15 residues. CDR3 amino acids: CASSPPREGVWELFF. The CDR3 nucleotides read TGCGCCAGCAGCCCGCCGAGAGAGGGAGTATGGGAGCTGTTTTTT.

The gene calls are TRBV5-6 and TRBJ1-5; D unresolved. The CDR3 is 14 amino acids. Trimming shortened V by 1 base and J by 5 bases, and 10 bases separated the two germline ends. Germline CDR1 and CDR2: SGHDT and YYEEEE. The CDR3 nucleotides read TGTGCCAGCAGCTTGAGTAAGGCCCATCAGCCCCAGCATTTT. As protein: CASSLSKAHQPQHF.

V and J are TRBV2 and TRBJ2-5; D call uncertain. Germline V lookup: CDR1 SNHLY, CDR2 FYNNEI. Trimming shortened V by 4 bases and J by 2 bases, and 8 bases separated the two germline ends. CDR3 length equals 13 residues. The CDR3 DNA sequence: TGTGCCAGCAGTGTTAGTAGGCAAGAGACCCAGTACTTC. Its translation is CASSVSRQETQYF.

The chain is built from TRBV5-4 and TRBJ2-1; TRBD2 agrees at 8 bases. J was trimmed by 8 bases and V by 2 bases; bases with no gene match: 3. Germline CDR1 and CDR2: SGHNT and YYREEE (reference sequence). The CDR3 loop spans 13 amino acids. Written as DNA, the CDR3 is TGTGCCAGCAGCTTTCGGGAGGGGCATGAGCAGTTCTTC. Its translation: CASSFREGHEQFF.

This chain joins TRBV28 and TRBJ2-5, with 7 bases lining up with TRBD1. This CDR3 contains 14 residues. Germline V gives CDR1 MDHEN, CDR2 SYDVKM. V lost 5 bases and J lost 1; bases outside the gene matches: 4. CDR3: CASSQDRTQETQYF. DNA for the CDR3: TGTGCCAGCAGTCAGGACAGGACCCAAGAGACCCAGTACTTC. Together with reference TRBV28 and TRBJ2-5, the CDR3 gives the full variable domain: DVKVTQSSRYLVKRTGEKVFLECVQDMDHENMFWYRQDPGLGLRLIYFSYDVKMKEKGDIPEGYSVSREKKERFSLILESASTNQTSMYLCASSQDRTQETQYFGPGTRLLVL.

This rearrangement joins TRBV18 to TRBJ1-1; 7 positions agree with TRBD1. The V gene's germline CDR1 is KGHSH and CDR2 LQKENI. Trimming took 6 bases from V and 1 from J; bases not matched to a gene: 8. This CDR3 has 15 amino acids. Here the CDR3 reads CASSLSTGQNTEAFF. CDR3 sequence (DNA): TGTGCCAGCTCCCTATCGACAGGGCAGAACACTGAAGCTTTCTTT. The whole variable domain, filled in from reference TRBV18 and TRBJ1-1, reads NAGVMQNPRHLVRRRGQEARLRCSPMKGHSHVYWYRQLPEEGLKFMVYLQKENIIDESGMPKERFSAEFPKEGPSILRIQQVVRGDSAAYFCASSLSTGQNTEAFFGQGTRLTVV.

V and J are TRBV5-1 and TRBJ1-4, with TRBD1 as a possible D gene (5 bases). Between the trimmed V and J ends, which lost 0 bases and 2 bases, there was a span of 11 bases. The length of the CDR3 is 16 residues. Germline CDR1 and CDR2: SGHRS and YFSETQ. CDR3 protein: CASSLAGFTTNEKLFF. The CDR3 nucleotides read TGCGCCAGCAGCTTGGCAGGGTTTACGACTAATGAAAAACTGTTTTTT. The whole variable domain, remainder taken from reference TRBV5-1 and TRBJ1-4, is KAGVTQTPRYLIKTRGQQVTLSCSPISGHRSVSWYQQTPGQGLQFLFEYFSETQRNKGNFPGRFSGRQFSNSRSEMNVSTLELGDSALYLCASSLAGFTTNEKLFFGSGTQLSVL.

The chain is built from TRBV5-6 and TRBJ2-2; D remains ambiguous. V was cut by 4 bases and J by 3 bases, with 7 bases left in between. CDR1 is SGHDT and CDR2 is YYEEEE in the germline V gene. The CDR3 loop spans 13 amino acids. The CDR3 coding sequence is TGTGCCAGCAGCCTGGTCGACACCGGGGAGCTGTTTTTT. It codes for CASSLVDTGELFF.

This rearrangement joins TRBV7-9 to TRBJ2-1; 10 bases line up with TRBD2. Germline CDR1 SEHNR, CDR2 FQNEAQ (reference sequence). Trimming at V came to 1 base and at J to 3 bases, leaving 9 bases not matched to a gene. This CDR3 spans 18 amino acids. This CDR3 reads CASSLVSLAGVVYNEQFF. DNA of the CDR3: TGTGCCAGCAGCTTAGTGTCGCTAGCGGGAGTGGTCTACAATGAGCAGTTCTTC. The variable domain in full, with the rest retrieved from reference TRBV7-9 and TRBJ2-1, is DTGVSQNPRHKITKRGQNVTFRCDPISEHNRLYWYRQTLGQGPEFLTYFQNEAQLEKSRLLSDRFSAERPKGSFSTLEIQRTEQGDSAMYLCASSLVSLAGVVYNEQFFGPGTRLTVL.

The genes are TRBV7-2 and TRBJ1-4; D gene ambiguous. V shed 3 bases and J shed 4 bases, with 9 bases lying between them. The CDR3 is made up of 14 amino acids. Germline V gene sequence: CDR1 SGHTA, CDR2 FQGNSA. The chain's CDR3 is CASSFSGYNEKLFF. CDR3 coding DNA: TGTGCCAGCAGCTTTTCGGGGTATAATGAAAAACTGTTTTTT.

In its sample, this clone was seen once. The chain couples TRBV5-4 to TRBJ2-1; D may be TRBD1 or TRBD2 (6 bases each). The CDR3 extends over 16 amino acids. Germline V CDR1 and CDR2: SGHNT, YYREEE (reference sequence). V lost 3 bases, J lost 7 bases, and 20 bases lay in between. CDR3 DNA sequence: TGTGCCAGCAGCTCTGTAGGGGGGATTGGTACGAATGAGCAGTTCTTC. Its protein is CASSSVGGIGTNEQFF.

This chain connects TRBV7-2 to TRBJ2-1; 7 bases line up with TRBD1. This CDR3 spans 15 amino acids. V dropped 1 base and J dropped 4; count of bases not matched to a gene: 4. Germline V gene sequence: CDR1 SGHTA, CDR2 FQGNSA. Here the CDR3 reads CASSLDGTVYNEQFF. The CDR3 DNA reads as TGTGCCAGCAGCTTAGATGGGACAGTATACAATGAGCAGTTCTTC.

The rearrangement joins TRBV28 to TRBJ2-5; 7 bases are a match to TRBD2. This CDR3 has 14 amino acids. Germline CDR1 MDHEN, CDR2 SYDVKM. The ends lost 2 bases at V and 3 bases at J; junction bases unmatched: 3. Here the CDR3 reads CASSLIGGEETQYF. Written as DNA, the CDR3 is TGTGCCAGCAGTTTAATTGGGGGGGAAGAGACCCAGTACTTC.

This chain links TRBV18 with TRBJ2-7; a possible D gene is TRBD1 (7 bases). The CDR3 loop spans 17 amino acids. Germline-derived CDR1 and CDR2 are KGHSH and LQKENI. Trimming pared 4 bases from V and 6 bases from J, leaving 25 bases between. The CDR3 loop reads CASSQTSGGTEIVEQYF. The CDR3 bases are TGTGCCAGCTCACAAACTTCAGGGGGGACGGAGATCGTCGAGCAGTACTTC.

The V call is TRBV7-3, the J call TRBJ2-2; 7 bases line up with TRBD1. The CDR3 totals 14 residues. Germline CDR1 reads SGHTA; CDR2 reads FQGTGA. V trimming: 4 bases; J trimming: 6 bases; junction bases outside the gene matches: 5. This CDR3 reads CASSSTGAPGELFF. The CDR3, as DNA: TGTGCCAGCAGCTCAACAGGGGCGCCCGGGGAGCTGTTTTTT. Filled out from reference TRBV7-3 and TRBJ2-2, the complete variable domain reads GAGVSQTPSNKVTEKGKYVELRCDPISGHTALYWYRQSLGQGPEFLIYFQGTGAADDSGLPNDRFFAVRPEGSVSTLKIQRTERGDSAVYLCASSSTGAPGELFFGEGSRLTVL.

CDR3 region: CASSLREQETQYF. CDR3 sequence (DNA): TGTGCCAGCAGTTTACGGGAGCAAGAGACCCAGTACTTC. The chain carries TRBV27 and TRBJ2-5; maybe TRBD2 (6 bases). The CDR3 sequence is 13 residues long. Germline CDR1 and CDR2: MNHEY and SMNVEV (reference sequence). Trimming took off 2 bases at V and 2 bases at J, with 6 bases between the two ends.

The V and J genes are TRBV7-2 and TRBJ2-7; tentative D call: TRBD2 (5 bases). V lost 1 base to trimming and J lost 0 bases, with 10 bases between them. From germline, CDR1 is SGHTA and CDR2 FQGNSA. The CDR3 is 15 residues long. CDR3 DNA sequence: TGTGCCAGCAGCTTAGTCGGGGTGAGCTCCTACGAGCAGTACTTC. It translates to CASSLVGVSSYEQYF.